The 26 T cell receptor beta chains presented below share a single source sample, sequenced in a study of shared clonotypes between healthy human individuals. TCRdb's copy holds only in-frame clones and misses some; the assay was immunoSEQ multiplex PCR. Among some 580,000 clones listed, 97% were seen once. Sequencing used naive CD4+ T cells sorted from blood. As for subset: CD45RA+ positively selected. These receptors originate from a woman aged 30 to 39 in good health.

CDR3 nucleotides: TGTGCCAGTGCCGATCCCAGGGGGCCCACTGGGGCCAACGTCCTGACTTTC. Amino acid sequence: CASADPRGPTGANVLTF. This chain joins TRBV19 and TRBJ2-6; 8 nucleotides agree with TRBD1. Germline lookup yields CDR1 LNHDA and CDR2 SQIVND (reference sequence). The CDR3 contains 17 residues. V trimming: 8 bases; J trimming: 2 bases; junction bases outside the gene matches: 11.

The chain links TRBV19 to TRBJ2-3, with D uncertain. In germline, CDR1 is LNHDA, CDR2 SQIVND (reference sequence). This CDR3 spans 12 amino acids. Trimming stripped 5 bases from V and 3 bases from J, with 6 bases between. Here the CDR3 reads CASSPGTDTQYF. DNA for the CDR3: TGTGCCAGTAGTCCCGGGACAGATACGCAGTATTTT.

This clone was observed a few times. This chain links TRBV2 with TRBJ1-5; a weak D match, TRBD1 (6 bases). Germline lookup yields CDR1 SNHLY and CDR2 FYNNEI. Trimming took off 6 bases at V and 4 bases at J, with 10 bases between the two ends. The CDR3 consists of 13 residues. This chain's CDR3 is CASRRTVNQPQHF. The CDR3, as DNA: TGTGCCAGCAGAAGGACAGTGAATCAGCCCCAGCATTTT.

The rearrangement joins TRBV30 to TRBJ2-1, with 12 nucleotides matching TRBD2. This CDR3 is built from 14 residues. CDR1 and CDR2 (germline): GTSNPN, SVGIG (reference sequence). J was trimmed by 9 bases and V by 7 bases; bases with no gene match: 10. This CDR3 is CAYETSGSYGEQFF. CDR3 DNA sequence: TGTGCCTACGAGACTAGCGGGAGTTACGGTGAGCAGTTCTTC.

The V gene is TRBV21-1, the J gene TRBJ2-7; TRBD1 is the table's D call, not checked against the DNA. TRBV21-1 is classified as a pseudogene. The CDR3 has 17 amino acids. Here the CDR3 DNA reads TGTGCCAGCAGCAAAGAAGGGGGCAGGTGCACCTACTACGAGCAGTACTTC. Protein product: CASSKEGGRCTYYEQYF.

The chain employs TRBV27 and TRBJ2-1; D might be TRBD1 (6 bases). Germline CDR1 is MNHEY and CDR2 is SMNVEV (reference sequence). The CDR3 runs 15 residues. Trimming took 3 bases from V and 7 from J, leaving 16 bases between them. The DNA of the CDR3 is TGTGCCAGCAGTTTGGACAGACGGGCCCCGAATGAGCAGTTCTTC. This sequence encodes CASSLDRRAPNEQFF.

The chain has TRBV28 and TRBJ2-2, with TRBD2 as a possible D gene (5 bases). The V end lost 5 bases, the J end lost 7 bases, and 11 bases lay between the germline ends. CDR3 length: 13 amino acids. Germline CDR1 is MDHEN and CDR2 is SYDVKM. This CDR3 is CASSLSGIGELFF. In nucleotides, the CDR3 is TGTGCCAGCAGTCTCTCCGGGATCGGGGAGCTGTTTTTT.

In the case of this clone: Within the sample, other DNA sequences also encode this same CDR3. The chain recombines TRBV10-3 with TRBJ1-5; D is perhaps TRBD1 (5 bases). The CDR3 sequence is 13 residues long. Germline CDR1 reads ENHRY; CDR2 reads SYGVKD. Trimming removed 8 bases at V and 1 base at J, with 9 bases between. CDR3 coding DNA: TGTGCCATCTCACGGGACAGCAATCAGCCCCAGCATTTT. Translating it yields CAISRDSNQPQHF.

The rearrangement uses TRBV28 and TRBJ2-3; a possible D gene is TRBD1 (5 bases). CDR1 and CDR2 from the germline V gene are MDHEN and SYDVKM. This CDR3 has 14 amino acids. Trimming pared 2 bases from V and 4 bases from J, leaving 10 bases between. The CDR3 nucleotides read TGTGCCAGCAGTTTACAGGGCCCCGCAGATACGCAGTATTTT. Its translation is CASSLQGPADTQYF.

The chain recombines TRBV7-3 with TRBJ2-6; TRBD2 might be the D (5 bases). V dropped 5 bases and J dropped 0 bases, with 20 bases sitting between them. The CDR3 loop spans 19 amino acids. Looked up from germline, CDR1 is SGHTA and CDR2 is FQGTGA. CDR3 region: CASSLLPGVPSSGANVLTF. The CDR3 nucleotides are TGTGCCAGCAGCCTCCTACCCGGGGTACCCTCCTCTGGGGCCAACGTCCTGACTTTC.

The CDR3 spells CASSILRIGQGPQSEQFF. CDR3 nucleotides: TGTGCCAGTAGTATACTCCGGATCGGACAGGGGCCTCAAAGTGAGCAGTTCTTC. This chain links TRBV19 with TRBJ2-1, with TRBD1 identical over 9 bases. Trimming took 2 bases from V and 9 from J; bases not matched to a gene: 17. CDR1 is LNHDA and CDR2 is SQIVND in the germline V gene (reference sequence). This CDR3 comprises 18 residues.

This chain connects TRBV29-1 to TRBJ2-1; 14 positions agree with TRBD2. Trimming at V came to 3 bases and at J to 8 bases, leaving 6 bases not matched to a gene. CDR1 and CDR2 (germline): SQVTM, ANQGSEA. The CDR3 runs to 15 residues. CDR3 protein: CSVDHGTSGSDEQFF. The DNA of the CDR3 is TGCAGCGTTGACCACGGGACTAGCGGGAGCGATGAGCAGTTCTTC.

V is TRBV7-6 and J is TRBJ2-6, with 10 bases identical to TRBD1. Germline V gene data show CDR1 as SGHVS and CDR2 as FNYEAQ. CDR3 size: 16 residues. Trimming cost V 5 bases and J 3 bases; bases outside gene matches: 4. The CDR3: CASSPTGGFGANVLTF. CDR3 in DNA: TGTGCCAGCAGCCCGACAGGGGGCTTTGGGGCCAACGTCCTGACTTTC. The full variable domain, with the rest looked up from reference TRBV7-6 and TRBJ2-6, is GAGVSQSPRYKVTKRGQDVALRCDPISGHVSLYWYRQALGQGPEFLTYFNYEAQQDKSGLPNDRFSAERPEGSISTLTIQRTEQRDSAMYRCASSPTGGFGANVLTFGAGSRLTVL.

The gene calls are TRBV28 and TRBJ2-5; 13 bases are a match to TRBD2. The assigned J gene may be wrong: the sequence end matches TRBJ2-7 better. This CDR3 has 18 residues. Per germline, CDR1 MDHEN and CDR2 SYDVKM. DNA of the CDR3: TGTGCCAGCAGCGGGATACTAGCGGGAGGGGTAAGCCACTACGAGCAGTACTTC. This gives the protein CASSGILAGGVSHYEQYF.

This clone appeared once. The rearrangement joins TRBV18 to TRBJ2-5; no clear D gene. The CDR3 is 16 residues long. V was trimmed by 4 bases and J by 2 bases, leaving 17 bases between them. In germline, CDR1 is KGHSH, CDR2 LQKENI. Here the CDR3 DNA reads TGTGCCAGCTCACGGTCCCTTGGCGCAGTTCAAGAGACCCAGTACTTC. It specifies CASSRSLGAVQETQYF.

This chain joins TRBV19 and TRBJ2-7, with D possibly matching TRBD1 (5 bases). The ends were cut back, 6 bases at V and 6 bases at J, with 12 bases in the middle. The germline V gene has CDR1 LNHDA and CDR2 SQIVND (reference sequence). The CDR3 is made up of 12 amino acids. In DNA, the CDR3 is TGTGCCAGTAGCCTAACAGGATTCGAGCAGTACTTC. It is translated as CASSLTGFEQYF.

The chain joins TRBV2 to TRBJ1-1, with unresolved D. Trimming stripped 7 bases from V and 2 bases from J, with 17 bases between. The germline CDR1 and CDR2 sequences are SNHLY and FYNNEI. The CDR3 extends over 15 amino acids. DNA of the CDR3: TGTGCCAGCATTACTGATATGCAGAGAAACACTGAAGCTTTCTTT. This encodes CASITDMQRNTEAFF.

About this clone itself: Other nucleotide sequences in the sample specify the same CDR3. The chain employs TRBV28 and TRBJ2-3, with 8 bases identical to TRBD2. The germline CDR1 and CDR2 sequences are MDHEN and SYDVKM. The V and J ends lost 1 base and 3 bases, in that order; junction bases with no gene match: 3. The CDR3 length is 15 residues. The CDR3 DNA follows: TGTGCCAGCAGTTTATTGGCGGGAGGTACAGATACGCAGTATTTT. Translating it yields CASSLLAGGTDTQYF.

Here the CDR3 reads CASSSGLTMNTGELFF. CDR3 DNA sequence: TGTGCCAGCAGTTCGGGGCTTACCATGAACACCGGGGAGCTGTTTTTT. The chain combines TRBV2 with TRBJ2-2, with D tentatively TRBD1 or TRBD2 (5 bases each). This CDR3 has 16 amino acids. From germline, CDR1 is SNHLY and CDR2 FYNNEI. With 5 bases removed from V and 1 base from J, the gap between germline ends came to 14 bases.

In this sample, this clone turned up a few times. The V gene is TRBV28, the J gene TRBJ1-5; perhaps TRBD1 as D (6 bases). CDR1 and CDR2 from the germline V gene are MDHEN and SYDVKM. The CDR3 totals 12 residues. Trimming removed 5 bases at V and 9 bases at J, with 11 bases between. The CDR3 loop reads CASSAGVRPQHF. The CDR3 nucleotides read TGTGCCAGCAGTGCAGGGGTAAGGCCCCAGCATTTT.

V gene TRBV27 combines with J gene TRBJ1-5; TRBD1 might be the D (6 bases). Trimming removed 6 bases from V and 0 bases from J, with 12 bases in between. The length of the CDR3 is 15 residues. Germline-derived CDR1 and CDR2 are MNHEY and SMNVEV (reference sequence). The CDR3 coding sequence is TGTGCCAGCAGCCTTACCAGGGGTAGCAATCAGCCCCAGCATTTT. Amino acids: CASSLTRGSNQPQHF.

The chain is built from TRBV15 and TRBJ1-5, with unresolved D. V was clipped by 0 bases and J by 2 bases, with 8 bases between them. CDR3 length: 15 residues. CDR1 LNHNV and CDR2 YYDKDF come from the germline V gene (reference sequence). The CDR3 DNA follows: TGTGCCACCAGCAGAGATCAAGGTGGCAATCAGCCCCAGCATTTT. Protein product: CATSRDQGGNQPQHF. The full variable domain, with the rest looked up from reference TRBV15 and TRBJ1-5, is DAMVIQNPRYQVTQFGKPVTLSCSQTLNHNVMYWYQQKSSQAPKLLFHYYDKDFNNEADTPDNFQSRRPNTSFCFLDIRSPGLGDTAMYLCATSRDQGGNQPQHFGDGTRLSIL.

The V and J genes are TRBV25-1 and TRBJ2-3; D unclear. V was trimmed by 5 bases and J by 0 bases, leaving 9 bases between them. Looked up from germline, CDR1 is MGHDK and CDR2 is SYGVNS. CDR3 length equals 14 residues. The CDR3 DNA follows: TGTGCCAGCAGTTCTCACCTTAGCACAGATACGCAGTATTTT. This sequence encodes CASSSHLSTDTQYF. Full variable domain (remainder filled in from reference TRBV25-1 and TRBJ2-3): EADIYQTPRYLVIGTGKKITLECSQTMGHDKMYWYQQDPGMELHLIHYSYGVNSTEKGDLSSESTVSRIRTEHFPLTLESARPSHTSQYLCASSSHLSTDTQYFGPGTRLTVL.

This CDR3 reads CASRSQGLGQPQHF. The DNA for the CDR3 is TGTGCCAGTAGGAGCCAGGGTTTAGGTCAGCCCCAGCATTTT. V and J are TRBV19 and TRBJ1-5; D may be TRBD1 (5 bases). The V end was cut by 6 bases, the J end by 6 bases, with 15 bases between. The germline gives CDR1 LNHDA, CDR2 SQIVND (reference sequence). The CDR3 has 14 amino acids. Supplemented by reference TRBV19 and TRBJ1-5, the full variable domain reads DGGITQSPKYLFRKEGQNVTLSCEQNLNHDAMYWYRQDPGQGLRLIYYSQIVNDFQKGDIAEGYSVSREKKESFPLTVTSAQKNPTAFYLCASRSQGLGQPQHFGDGTRLSIL.

The J gene is TRBJ2-7, the V gene TRBV7-8; 9 positions match TRBD1. CDR1 is SGHVS, CDR2 FQNEAQ, per germline. The CDR3 totals 17 residues. After removal of 4 bases from V and 4 bases from J, the junction contained 14 bases not matched to a gene. This chain's CDR3 is CASSSRSDRGLSYEQYF. CDR3 nucleotide sequence: TGTGCCAGCAGCTCTAGGTCGGACAGGGGTCTTTCATACGAGCAGTACTTC.

CDR3 DNA: TGTGCCAGCAGCCACGGGGCAGGGGGATACAATGAGCAGTTCTTC. Translated: CASSHGAGGYNEQFF. This chain joins TRBV6-5 and TRBJ2-1; 7 bases map to TRBD1. The CDR3 loop spans 15 amino acids. V gave up 6 bases and J gave up 4 bases; unmatched junction bases: 9. Germline CDR1 reads MNHEY; CDR2 reads SVGAGI.